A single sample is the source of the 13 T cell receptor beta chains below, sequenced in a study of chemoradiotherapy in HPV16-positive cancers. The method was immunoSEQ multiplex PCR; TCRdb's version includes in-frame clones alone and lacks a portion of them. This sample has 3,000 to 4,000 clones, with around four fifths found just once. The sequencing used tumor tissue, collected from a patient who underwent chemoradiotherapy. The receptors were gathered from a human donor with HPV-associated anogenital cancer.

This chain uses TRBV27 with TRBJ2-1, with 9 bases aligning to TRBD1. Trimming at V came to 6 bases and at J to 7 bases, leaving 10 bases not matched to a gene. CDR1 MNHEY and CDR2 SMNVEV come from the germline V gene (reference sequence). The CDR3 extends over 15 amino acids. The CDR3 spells CASSSRDRVGNEQFF. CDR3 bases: TGTGCCAGCAGCTCACGGGACAGGGTGGGGAATGAGCAGTTCTTC.

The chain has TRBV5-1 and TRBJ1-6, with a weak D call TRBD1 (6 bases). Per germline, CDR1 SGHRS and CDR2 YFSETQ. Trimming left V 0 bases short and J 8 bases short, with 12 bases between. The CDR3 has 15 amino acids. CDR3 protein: CASSLGTELYSPLHF. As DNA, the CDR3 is TGCGCCAGCAGCTTGGGGACAGAATTATATTCACCCCTCCACTTT.

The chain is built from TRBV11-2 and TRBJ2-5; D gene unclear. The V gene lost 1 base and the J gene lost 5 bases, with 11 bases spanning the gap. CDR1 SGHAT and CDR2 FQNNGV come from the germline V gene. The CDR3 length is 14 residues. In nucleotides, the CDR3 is TGTGCCAGCAGCTTAGGTAGCTTGGGGGAGACCCAGTACTTC. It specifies CASSLGSLGETQYF.

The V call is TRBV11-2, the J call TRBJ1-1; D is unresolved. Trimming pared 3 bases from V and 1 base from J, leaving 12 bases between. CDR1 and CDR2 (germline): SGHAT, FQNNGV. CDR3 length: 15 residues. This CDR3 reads CASSFAVGRNTEAFF. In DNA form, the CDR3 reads TGTGCCAGCAGCTTCGCCGTCGGTCGGAACACTGAAGCTTTCTTT.

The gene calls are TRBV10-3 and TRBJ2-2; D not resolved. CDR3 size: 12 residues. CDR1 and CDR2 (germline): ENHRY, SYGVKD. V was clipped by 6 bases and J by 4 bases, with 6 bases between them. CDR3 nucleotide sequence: TGTGCCATCAGGAAACCCACCGGGGAGCTGTTTTTT. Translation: CAIRKPTGELFF.

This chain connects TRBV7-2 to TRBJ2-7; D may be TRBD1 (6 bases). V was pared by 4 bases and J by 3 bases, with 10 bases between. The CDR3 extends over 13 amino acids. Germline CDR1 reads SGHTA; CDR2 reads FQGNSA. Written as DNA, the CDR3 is TGTGCCAGCAGCTCAACCAGGGGCTACGAGCAGTACTTC. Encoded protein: CASSSTRGYEQYF.

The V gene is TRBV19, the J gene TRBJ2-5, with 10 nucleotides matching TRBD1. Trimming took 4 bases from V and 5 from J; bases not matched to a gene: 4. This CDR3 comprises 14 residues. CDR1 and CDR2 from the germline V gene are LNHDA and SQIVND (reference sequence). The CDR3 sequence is CASSRTGGLETQYF. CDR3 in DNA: TGTGCCAGTAGTAGGACAGGGGGTTTGGAGACCCAGTACTTC.

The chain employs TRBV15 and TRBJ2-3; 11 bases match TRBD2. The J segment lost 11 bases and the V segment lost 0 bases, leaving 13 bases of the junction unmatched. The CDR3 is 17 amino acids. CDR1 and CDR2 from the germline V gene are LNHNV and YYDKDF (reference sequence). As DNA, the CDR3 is TGTGCCACCAGCAGAGATCGTAATAGCGGGAGGGCCTCTGGGCAGTATTTT. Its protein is CATSRDRNSGRASGQYF.

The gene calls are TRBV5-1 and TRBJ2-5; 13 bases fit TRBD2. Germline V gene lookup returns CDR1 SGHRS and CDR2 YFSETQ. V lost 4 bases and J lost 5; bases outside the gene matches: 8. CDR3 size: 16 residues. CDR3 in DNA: TGCGCCAGCAGCCGGACTAGCGGGAGACCGGAGGAGACCCAGTACTTC. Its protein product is CASSRTSGRPEETQYF.

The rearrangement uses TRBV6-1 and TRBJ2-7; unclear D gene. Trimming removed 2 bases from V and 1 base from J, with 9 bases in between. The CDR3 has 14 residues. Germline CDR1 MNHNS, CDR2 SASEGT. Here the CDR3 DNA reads TGTGCCAGCAGTGAAATGGACGATTCCTACGAGCAGTACTTC. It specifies CASSEMDDSYEQYF.

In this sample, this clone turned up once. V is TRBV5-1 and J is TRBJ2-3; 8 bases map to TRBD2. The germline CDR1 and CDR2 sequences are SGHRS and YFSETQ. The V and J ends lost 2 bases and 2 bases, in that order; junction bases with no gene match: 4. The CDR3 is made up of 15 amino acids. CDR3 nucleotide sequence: TGCGCCAGCAGCTTCGCGGGGGGTACCACAGATACGCAGTATTTT. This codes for CASSFAGGTTDTQYF.

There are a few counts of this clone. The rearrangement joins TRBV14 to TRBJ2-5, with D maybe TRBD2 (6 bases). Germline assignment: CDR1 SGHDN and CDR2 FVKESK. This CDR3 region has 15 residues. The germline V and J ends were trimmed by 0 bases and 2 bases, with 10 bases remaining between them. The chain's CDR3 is CASSQDSAGQETQYF. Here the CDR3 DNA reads TGTGCCAGCAGCCAAGACAGCGCGGGGCAAGAGACCCAGTACTTC.

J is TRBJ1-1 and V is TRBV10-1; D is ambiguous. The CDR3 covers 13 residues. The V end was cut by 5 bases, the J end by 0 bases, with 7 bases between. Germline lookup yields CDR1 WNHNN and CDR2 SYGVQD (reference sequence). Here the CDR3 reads CASSLDMNTEAFF. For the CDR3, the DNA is TGCGCCAGCAGTCTAGACATGAACACTGAAGCTTTCTTT.